This T cell receptor beta chain was sequenced during a study of blood T cell repertoires in COVID-19. Study-wide context: Sites across the United States, Italy and Spain contributed samples from acute and convalescent COVID-19.

The CDR3 totals 15 residues. Germline CDR1 reads LNHDA; CDR2 reads SQIVND (reference sequence). Trimming stripped 5 bases from V and 2 bases from J, with 16 bases between. There are a few counts of this clone. Under the authors' procedure: The authors estimated nucleated cell counts from reference gene primer amplification. The data were produced by immunoSEQ multiplex PCR, yet TCRdb's version contains in-frame clones alone and is incomplete. The DNA gave D and trimming, while V, J and clone size come from that table. Of approximately 130,000 clones listed, 84% are singletons. The sequence derives from a human donor in a cohort sampled during active COVID-19. This chain joins TRBV19 and TRBJ2-7; perhaps TRBD2 as D (7 bases). The sequenced material came from peripheral blood. The CDR3 nucleotides read TGTGCCAGTAGTTTAGCGGACAGCGGGACCTACGAGCAGTACTTC. This translates into CASSLADSGTYEQYF.